Below, one T cell receptor (beta chain) is given with its context. The sample is drawn from a study of blood T cell repertoires in COVID-19. Across the whole study: Material from acute and convalescent COVID-19 was sourced from the United States, Italy and Spain. Nucleic acid was either cDNA or gDNA, and it came from T cells, B-cell-depleted T cells, or PBMCs.

Per germline, CDR1 MDHEN and CDR2 SYDVKM. This CDR3 contains 16 residues. Trimming removed 6 bases from V and 0 bases from J, with 17 bases in between. Original data processing: Estimation of nucleated cell counts relied on the amplification of reference gene primers. Profiling relied on immunoSEQ multiplex PCR, and the TCRdb table lists in-frame clones only, not all of them. V, J and clone size are taken as reported in that table, and D and trimming were inferred from the DNA itself. The sample yields around 250,000 clones, approximately 91% seen once. J is TRBJ2-5 and V is TRBV28, with D perhaps matching TRBD1 (5 bases). The sequenced sample consisted of peripheral blood. The sequence came from a human donor in a cohort sampled during active COVID-19. The CDR3 sequence is CASRAGFGLYQETQYF. The CDR3, as DNA: TGTGCCAGCAGAGCAGGGTTTGGGTTGTACCAAGAGACCCAGTACTTC.